This T cell receptor beta chain originates from a study of blood T cell repertoires in COVID-19. Overall study context: Sample material is recorded as cDNA or gDNA derived from T cells, B-cell-depleted T cells, or PBMCs.

A Seattle source enrolled patients during active infection and followed them longitudinally. CDR1 is SGDLS, CDR2 YYNGEE, per germline. The CDR3 sequence is 13 residues long. V lost 4 bases, J lost 8 bases, and 15 bases lay in between. Libraries were prepared by immunoSEQ multiplex PCR; TCRdb keeps only in-frame clonotypes and omits some of them. The sample lists roughly 100,000 clones, 85% to 90% seen once, with more than 3.5% in the top ten. The gene calls are TRBV9 and TRBJ1-2; D perhaps matches TRBD1 (6 bases). This sequence originates from a human donor with COVID-19, enrolled during active disease. The donor label of this sample is uncertain. The sequencing sample was made of peripheral blood. CDR3 protein: CASSPGGGHGYTF. The CDR3 nucleotides read TGTGCCAGCAGCCCCGGGGGGGGGCACGGCTACACCTTC.